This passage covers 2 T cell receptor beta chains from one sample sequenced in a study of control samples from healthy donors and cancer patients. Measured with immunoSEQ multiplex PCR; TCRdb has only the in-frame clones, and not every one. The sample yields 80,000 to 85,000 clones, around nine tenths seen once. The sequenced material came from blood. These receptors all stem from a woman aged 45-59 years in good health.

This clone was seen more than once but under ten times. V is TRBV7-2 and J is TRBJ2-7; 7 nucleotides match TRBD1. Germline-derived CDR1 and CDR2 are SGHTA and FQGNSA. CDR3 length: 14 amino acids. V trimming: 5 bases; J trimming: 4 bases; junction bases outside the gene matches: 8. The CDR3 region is CASSQQGRGYEQYF. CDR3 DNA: TGTGCCAGCAGCCAACAGGGGCGCGGTTACGAGCAGTACTTC.

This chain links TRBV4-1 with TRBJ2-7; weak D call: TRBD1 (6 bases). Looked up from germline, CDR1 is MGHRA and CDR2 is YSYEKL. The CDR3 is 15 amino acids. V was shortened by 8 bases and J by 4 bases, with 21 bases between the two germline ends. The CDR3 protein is CASGFTDSRVYEQYF. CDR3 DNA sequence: TGCGCCAGCGGGTTTACGGACAGTAGAGTGTACGAGCAGTACTTC.